Reported below is one TCR beta chain. Its antigen remains undetermined. It has no much larger one-base neighbor in the sample; base qualities were not kept. The data are from a study of PD-1 blockade in classical Hodgkin lymphoma (dated by TCRdb to between 2020 and 2021). Study-wide context: Nivolumab dosing was 3 mg/kg intravenously every 2 weeks, continuing until either disease progression or unacceptable toxicity. The study used CyTOF and TCR beta sequencing to define a peripheral blood immune signature of response to PD-1 blockade in classical Hodgkin lymphoma.

The paper as a whole reports these results and caveats: The study was restricted to a single clinical trial cohort, and the causes of repertoire differences, possibly disease activity or prior therapy, were left undefined. Baseline TCR diversity was reported to be lower in newly diagnosed patients than in healthy donors, and even lower in relapsed/refractory patients. CD4+ but not CD8+ TCR diversity rose significantly by C4D1 (p=0.0027 vs p=0.16), most apparent in complete responders (p=0.02). Lower diversity was seen in patients whose nivolumab began less than 1 year after ASCT, and these patients were left out of later analyses so that immune reconstitution would not confound the results. Among trial patients, those achieving complete response had baseline diversity similar to that of newly diagnosed patients, while diversity was significantly lower in partial responders and progressors.

The Qiagen DNeasy kit was used to extract genomic DNA both from unsorted PBMCs and from the negatively selected CD4+ and CD8+ fractions. TCR beta CDR3 regions were amplified by immunoSEQ multiplex PCR using primers annealing to V and J segments. Amplification bias was minimized using a synthetic immune receptor repertoire, and residual bias was removed computationally after sequencing. The authors processed their data as follows. Custom Python scripts were used to quantify repertoire diversity as the Shannon entropy index. Unsorted, CD4+ and CD8+ repertoires were examined separately, except in combined analyses, for which CD4+ and CD8+ sequences were merged in silico. Clonal expansion was defined as a frequency increase of at least 2-fold after treatment compared with C1D1, and clones undetected at baseline were assigned a pseudocount of 0.5. Clones with 0 or 1 copy at C1D1 were classified as singleton clones, and clones with 2 or more copies were classified as non-singleton clones. Clones expanded in unsorted samples were labelled as CD4+, CD8+ or unknown by matching protein sequences in sorted samples from the same patient. Wilcoxon tests on paired samples were used to test diversity changes from C1D1 to C4D1. The source is immuneACCESS, and TCRdb retained only in-frame sequences with V and J called. Part of the clones is not carried over; for the studies checked, unresolved V genes explain less than half of this, and the remainder is unexplained. That table furnishes V, J and clone size, whereas the DNA furnished D and trimming. This sample has 50,000 to 75,000 clones in its table, and more than 75% of those were observed once. The ten largest clones capture 5.4% of the sample.

Germline trimming amounts to 3 bases on V and 4 bases on J, with 9 as the count of junction bases outside the gene matches. Measured from the cysteine to the phenylalanine, the CDR3 is 17 residues long. CDR3 DNA only is kept here, 51 bases in frame from base 1. The germline V gene encodes CDR1 LNHDA and CDR2 SQIVND (reference sequence). Per the publication, the time point label means: cycle 2 day 1 (C2D1) of nivolumab. All trial patients had relapsed after autologous stem cell transplantation, with cohorts A, B and C differing in prior brentuximab vedotin exposure. A total of roughly 60 patients with relapsed/refractory classical Hodgkin lymphoma made up the trial cohort, and each patient's best overall response was complete response, partial response or progressive disease. In the multi-cohort phase II CheckMate 205 trial, trial patients received single-agent nivolumab. Best overall response was determined by an independent review committee according to the 2007 International Working Group response criteria. Trial PBMCs were collected immediately before nivolumab initiation (C1D1) and during therapy at cycle 2 day 1 and cycle 4 day 1. Peripheral blood was collected in 8 mL Vacutainer Cell Preparation Tubes, from which PBMCs were isolated by centrifugation and then cryopreserved.

The sequenced sample was peripheral blood mononuclear cells (PBMCs), obtained before the second cycle of nivolumab. The clonotype originates from a human donor with classical Hodgkin lymphoma. The V and J genes are TRBV19 and TRBJ2-1; TRBD2 fits 10 bases in the junction. The CDR3 here reads CASSIPPSSGGYNEQFF. The nucleotide sequence reads TGTGCCAGTAGTATTCCGCCATCTAGCGGGGGATACAATGAGCAGTTCTTC.